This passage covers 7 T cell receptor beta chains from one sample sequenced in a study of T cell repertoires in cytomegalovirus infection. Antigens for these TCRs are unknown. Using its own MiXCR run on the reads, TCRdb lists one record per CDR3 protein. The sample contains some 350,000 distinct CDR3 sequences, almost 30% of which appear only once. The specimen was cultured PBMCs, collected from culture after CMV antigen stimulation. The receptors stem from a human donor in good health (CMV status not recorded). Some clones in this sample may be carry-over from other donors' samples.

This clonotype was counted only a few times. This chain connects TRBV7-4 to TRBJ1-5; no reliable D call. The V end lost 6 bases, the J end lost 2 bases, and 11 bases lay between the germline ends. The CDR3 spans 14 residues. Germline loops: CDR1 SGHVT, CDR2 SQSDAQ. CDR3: CASRFRICNQPQHF. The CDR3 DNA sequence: TGTGCCAGCAGATTCCGGATCTGCAATCAGCCCCAGCATTTT.

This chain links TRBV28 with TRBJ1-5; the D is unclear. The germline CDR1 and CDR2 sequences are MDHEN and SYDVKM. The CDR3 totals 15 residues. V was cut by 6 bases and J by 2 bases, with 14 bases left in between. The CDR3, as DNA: TGTGCCAGCAGGTACAGCTTTGATGGCAATCAGCCCCAGCATTTT. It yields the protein CASRYSFDGNQPQHF.

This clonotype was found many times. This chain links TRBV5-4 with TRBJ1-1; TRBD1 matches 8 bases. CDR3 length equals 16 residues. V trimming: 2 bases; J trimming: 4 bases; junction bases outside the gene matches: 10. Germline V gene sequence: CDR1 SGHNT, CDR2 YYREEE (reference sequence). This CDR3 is CASSFGQGRVGTEAFF. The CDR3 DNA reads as TGTGCCAGCAGCTTTGGACAGGGAAGGGTGGGCACTGAAGCTTTCTTT.

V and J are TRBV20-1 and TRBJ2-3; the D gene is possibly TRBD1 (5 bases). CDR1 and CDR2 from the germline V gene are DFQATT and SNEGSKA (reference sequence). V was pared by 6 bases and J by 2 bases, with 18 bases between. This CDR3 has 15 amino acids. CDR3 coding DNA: TGCAGTGCCTCAGGGTGGTCTTGGGACACAGATACGCAGTATTTT. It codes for CSASGWSWDTDTQYF.

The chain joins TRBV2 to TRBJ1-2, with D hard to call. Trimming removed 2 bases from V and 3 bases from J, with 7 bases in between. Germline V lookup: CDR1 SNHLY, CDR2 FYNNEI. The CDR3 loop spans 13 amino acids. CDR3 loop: CASSEQAYYGYTF. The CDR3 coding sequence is TGTGCCAGCAGTGAACAGGCCTACTATGGCTACACCTTC.

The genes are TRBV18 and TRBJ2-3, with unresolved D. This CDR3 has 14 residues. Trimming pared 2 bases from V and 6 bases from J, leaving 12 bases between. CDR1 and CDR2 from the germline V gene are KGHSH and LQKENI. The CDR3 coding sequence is TGTGCCAGCTCACCAGGACGGTCCTCGGATACGCAGTATTTT. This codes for CASSPGRSSDTQYF.

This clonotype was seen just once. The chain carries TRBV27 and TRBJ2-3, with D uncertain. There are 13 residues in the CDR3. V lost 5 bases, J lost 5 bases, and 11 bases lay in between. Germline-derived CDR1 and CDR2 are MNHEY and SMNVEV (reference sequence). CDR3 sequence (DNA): TGTGCCAGCAGTCCAAGGAACCAAGATACGCAGTATTTT. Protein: CASSPRNQDTQYF.